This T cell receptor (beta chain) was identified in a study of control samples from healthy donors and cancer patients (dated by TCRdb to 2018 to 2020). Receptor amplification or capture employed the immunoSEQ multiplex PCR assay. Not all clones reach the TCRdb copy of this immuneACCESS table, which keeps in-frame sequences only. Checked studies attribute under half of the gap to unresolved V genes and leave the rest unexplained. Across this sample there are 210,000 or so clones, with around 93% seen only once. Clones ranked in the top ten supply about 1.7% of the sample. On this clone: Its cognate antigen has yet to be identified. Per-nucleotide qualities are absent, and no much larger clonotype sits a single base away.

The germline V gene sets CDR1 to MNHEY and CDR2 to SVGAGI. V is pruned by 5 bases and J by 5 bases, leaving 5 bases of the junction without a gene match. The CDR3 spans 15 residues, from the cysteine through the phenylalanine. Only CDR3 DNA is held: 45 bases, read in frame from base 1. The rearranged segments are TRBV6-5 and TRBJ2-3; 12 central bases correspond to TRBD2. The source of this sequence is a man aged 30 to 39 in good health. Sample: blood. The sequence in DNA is TGTGCCAGCAGTCGTCTAGCGGGGGGGCAAGATACGCAGTATTTT. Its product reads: CASSRLAGGQDTQYF.